This T cell receptor (beta chain) was found in a study of identical twins. TCRdb processed the 5' RACE reads anew with MiXCR; each CDR3 protein has one entry. The sample holds around 1.7 million distinct CDR3 sequences; around 29% are singletons and the top ten take 0.25% to 0.3%. In germline, CDR1 is DFQATT, CDR2 SNEGSKA (reference sequence). Deletions cut 7 bases from V and 1 base from J, with 7 bases between. This CDR3 has 12 residues. Sequenced sample: cord blood. The chain uses TRBV20-1 and TRBJ2-2; D is uncertain. The TCR comes from a newborn girl in good health. CDR3 in DNA: TGCAGTGTCACTGAGAACACCGGGGAGCTGTTTTTT. Protein: CSVTENTGELFF.